This T cell receptor beta chain originates from a study of Ad26.COV2.S vaccination and SARS-CoV-2 variants. Study-wide context: Ad26.COV2.S, an intramuscular injection, was given once or twice 56 days apart.

Measured with immunoSEQ multiplex PCR; TCRdb has only the in-frame clones, and not every one. The sample yields around 450,000 clones, 80% to 90% seen once. Study observations and caveats: Similar non-spike TCR breadth was observed in recipients of vaccine and of placebo.

This clone is a singleton in its sample. As yet, its antigen is unknown. The treatment is: approximately 18 received Ad26.COV2.S at low or high dose, single or two shots; about 5 received placebo; per-sample allocation not given. Specimen acquisition occurred on day 63 following the initial vaccine or placebo injection. Specimen: peripheral blood, collected in a trial of Ad26.COV2.S vaccine versus placebo. The clonotype originates from a person between 18 and 59 years old who received the Ad26.COV2.S COVID-19 vaccine or a placebo.

The CDR3: CASSYRQGSYGYTF. CDR3 DNA: TGTGCCAGCAGTTACCGACAGGGAAGCTATGGCTACACCTTC. The rearrangement links TRBV6-5 to TRBJ1-2, with 7 bases lining up with TRBD1. CDR1 and CDR2 (germline): MNHEY, SVGAGI. J lost 4 bases, V lost 2 bases, and 4 bases had no gene match. This CDR3 is 14 amino acids long.